What follows is one T cell receptor beta chain and its context. Its specificity is unknown. The data were obtained in a study of T-cell reconstitution after alpha-beta-depleted transplantation in children. General observations from the study: Fresh T-cell production supplied most of the T-cell counts and diversity seen one year after transplant. Two months or so post-transplant, alpha-beta T cells reportedly derived from several hundred expanded graft clones.

This sample's TCRbeta library carried unique molecular identifier barcodes. TCRdb reprocessed the PCR reads with MiXCR, giving one entry per CDR3 protein. The table lists around 490,000 distinct CDR3 sequences, 9.5% to 12% of them singletons. In germline, CDR1 is MGHRA, CDR2 YSYEKL. This CDR3 contains 15 residues. Trimming took 1 base from V and 4 from J, leaving 13 bases between them. This TCR was recovered from a female patient between 2 and 15 years old who had a stem cell transplant for aplastic anemia, so the T cells may come from the graft donor. The sequencing used PBMCs, mostly from graft donor cells, collected 180 days after TCRalphabeta/CD19-depleted stem cell transplant. This sequence joins TRBV4-1 and TRBJ2-5, with D perhaps matching TRBD1 or TRBD2 (5 bases each). CDR3 sequence (DNA): TGCGCCAGCAGCCAAGGGGGGAGCAGGTCAGAGACCCAGTACTTC. Amino acids: CASSQGGSRSETQYF.